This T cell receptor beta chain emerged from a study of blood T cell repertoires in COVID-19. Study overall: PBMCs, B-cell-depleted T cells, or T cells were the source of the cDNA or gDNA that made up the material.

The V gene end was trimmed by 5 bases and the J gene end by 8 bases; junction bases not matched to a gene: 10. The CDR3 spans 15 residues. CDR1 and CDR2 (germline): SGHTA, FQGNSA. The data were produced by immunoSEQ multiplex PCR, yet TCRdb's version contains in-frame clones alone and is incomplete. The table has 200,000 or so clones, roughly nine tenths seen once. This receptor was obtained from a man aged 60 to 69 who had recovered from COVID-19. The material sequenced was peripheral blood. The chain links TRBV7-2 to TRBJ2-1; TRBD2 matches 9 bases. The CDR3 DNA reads TGTGCCAGCAGCATTCTAGCGGGATTCCGGGATGAGCAGTTCTTC. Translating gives CASSILAGFRDEQFF.